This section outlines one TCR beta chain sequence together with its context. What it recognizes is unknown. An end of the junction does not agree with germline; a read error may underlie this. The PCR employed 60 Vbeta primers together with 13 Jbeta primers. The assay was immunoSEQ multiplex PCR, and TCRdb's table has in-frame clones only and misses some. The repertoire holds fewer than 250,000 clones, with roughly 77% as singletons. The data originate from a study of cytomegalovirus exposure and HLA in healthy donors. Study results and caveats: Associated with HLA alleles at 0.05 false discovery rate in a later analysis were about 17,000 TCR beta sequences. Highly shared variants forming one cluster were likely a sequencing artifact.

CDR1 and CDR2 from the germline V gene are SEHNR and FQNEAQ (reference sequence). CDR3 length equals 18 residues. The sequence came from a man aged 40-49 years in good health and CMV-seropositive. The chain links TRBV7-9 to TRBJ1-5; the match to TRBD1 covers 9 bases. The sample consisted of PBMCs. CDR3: CSSSFQGQGGHGNQPQHF. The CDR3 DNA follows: TGTTCCAGCAGCTTCCAGGGACAGGGAGGCCATGGGAATCAGCCCCAGCATTTT.